This T cell receptor beta chain was sequenced for a study of beta chain features in type 1 diabetes. Study at large: Healthy donors, compared against patients, showed similar age, gender and cell yields.

Germline V gives CDR1 SGDLS, CDR2 YYNGEE. The CDR3 sequence is 14 residues long. Trimming took 6 bases from V and 2 from J, leaving 15 bases between them. Expressed TCRB transcripts were sequenced because the isolated RNA had all been reverse transcribed beforehand. Produced via immunoSEQ multiplex PCR; TCRdb's table is partial and in-frame only. The sample yields more than 85,000 clones, approximately 37% seen once. V and J are TRBV9 and TRBJ2-7; maybe TRBD2 (6 bases). Input material: stem cell memory CD4+ T cells from blood. The source is a woman younger than 35 in good health. The CDR3 sequence is CASNSGTSTYEQYF. In DNA, the CDR3 is TGTGCCAGCAACTCCGGGACTTCGACCTACGAGCAGTACTTC.